Listed below are T cell receptor beta chains from one sample, sequenced in a study of T cells in Graves' hyperthyroidism and ophthalmopathy. TCRdb re-called the multiplex PCR reads through MiXCR, storing one row per CDR3 protein. The profile shows fewer than 750,000 distinct CDR3 sequences, roughly 50% of them singletons. The specimen was peripheral blood or thyroid tissue (not recorded which). These receptors were collected from a woman aged 18-29 years with Graves' hyperthyroidism. Both conserved end residues are part of each CDR3. The D gene is left open where the match is weak. Not all rows give a size; the values are once, few, many and, for expanded clones, a class.

clone size	V gene	J gene	D gene	CDR3 protein	CDR3 DNA
many	TRBV2	TRBJ1-3	.	CASSDGRPTGRGNTIYF	TGTGCCAGCAGTGATGGGAGGCCGACAGGAAGGGGAAACACCATATATTTT
many	TRBV7-6	TRBJ2-2	.	CASSSDIAGELFF	TGTGCCAGCAGCTCCGACATCGCCGGGGAGCTGTTTTTT
.	TRBV15	TRBJ1-1	.	CATSSDGRMNTEAFF	TGTGCCACCAGCAGTGACGGCAGGATGAACACTGAAGCTTTCTTT
.	TRBV29-1	TRBJ1-5	.	CSLNGAHGQPQHF	TGCAGCTTGAACGGAGCTCATGGTCAGCCCCAGCATTTT
many	TRBV2	TRBJ2-7	TRBD1	CASSERTGGEYEQYF	TGTGCCAGCAGTGAACGGACAGGGGGGGAGTACGAGCAGTACTTC
many	TRBV10-2	TRBJ2-7	TRBD2	CASSSGGEQYF	TGCGCCAGCAGTTCGGGGGGCGAGCAGTACTTC
.	TRBV9	TRBJ2-2	.	CASSPGRVPAGELFF	TGTGCCAGCAGCCCAGGTAGGGTCCCCGCCGGGGAGCTGTTTTTT
few	TRBV3-1	TRBJ1-3	.	CASSQLTSWQGGRENTIYF	TGTGCCAGCAGCCAATTAACATCATGGCAGGGAGGACGTGAAAACACCATATATTTT
many	TRBV12-3/TRBV12-4	TRBJ2-7	TRBD1	CASSRPSGTGVSSSYEQYF	TGTGCCAGCAGTCGTCCCTCCGGGACAGGAGTCTCGTCCTCCTACGAGCAGTACTTC
many	TRBV29-1	TRBJ1-2	.	CSVVGGGGRDGYTF	TGCAGCGTTGTAGGGGGGGGGGGAAGGGATGGCTACACCTTC
many	TRBV6-6	TRBJ2-5	.	CASSYLATENRETQYF	TGTGCCAGCAGTTACCTTGCCACAGAAAACAGGGAGACCCAGTACTTC
many	TRBV20-1	TRBJ1-2	.	CSAYNTANYGYTF	TGCAGTGCGTATAATACAGCTAACTATGGCTACACCTTC
many	TRBV4-1	TRBJ1-6	.	CASSQDGTGRSPLHF	TGCGCCAGCAGCCAAGATGGGACGGGTAGATCACCCCTCCACTTT
few	TRBV29-1	TRBJ2-1	TRBD2	CSMGLAGGNYNEQFF	TGCAGTATGGGGCTAGCGGGAGGGAACTACAATGAGCAGTTCTTC
many	TRBV12-3/TRBV12-4	TRBJ1-5	.	CASSRGLNQPQHF	TGTGCCAGCAGCCGAGGGCTCAATCAGCCCCAGCATTTT
.	TRBV7-6	TRBJ2-4	TRBD2	CASSGWEGAKNIQYF	TGTGCCAGCAGCGGATGGGAGGGGGCCAAAAACATTCAGTACTTC
many	TRBV12-3/TRBV12-4	TRBJ2-7	TRBD2	CASSLALLAGGNHEQYF	TGTGCCAGCAGTTTAGCATTACTAGCGGGAGGAAACCACGAGCAGTACTTC
many	TRBV6-1	TRBJ2-7	TRBD2	CASSLRGRDEQYF	TGTGCCAGCAGTCTACGCGGGAGGGACGAGCAGTACTTC
.	TRBV20-1	TRBJ2-5	TRBD2	CSCGTSGSRADTQYF	TGCAGCTGTGGGACTAGCGGGAGTAGGGCAGATACGCAGTACTTC
many	TRBV10-3	TRBJ1-2	.	CAISGRERGQMDGYTF	TGTGCCATCAGTGGAAGGGAACGGGGTCAAATGGATGGCTACACCTTC
.	TRBV6-5	TRBJ2-2	.	CASTDDGTANTGELFF	TGTGCCAGCACCGACGATGGGACTGCCAACACCGGGGAGCTGTTTTTT
.	TRBV7-9	TRBJ1-5	.	CASTPRTSGRDQPQHF	TGTGCCAGCACCCCACGGACTAGCGGGAGGGATCAGCCCCAGCATTTT
few	TRBV2	TRBJ1-4	.	CAVWGGEKLFF	TGTGCCGTGTGGGGCGGTGAAAAACTGTTTTTT
.	TRBV29-1	TRBJ1-5	TRBD1	CSQVDRLNQPQHF	TGCAGCCAAGTGGACAGGTTGAATCAGCCCCAGCATTTT
many	TRBV4-2	TRBJ2-2	.	CASSTSSSRTGELFF	TGTGCCAGCAGCACTAGCTCCTCACGCACCGGGGAGCTGTTTTTT
many	TRBV7-8	TRBJ2-2	TRBD2	CASSLKTRTSGKFGGELFF	TGTGCCAGCAGCTTAAAAACAAGGACTAGCGGGAAATTTGGCGGGGAGCTGTTTTTT
few	TRBV7-9	TRBJ2-2	.	CASSPRQEAGELFF	TGTGCCAGCAGCCCCCGACAGGAAGCCGGGGAGCTGTTTTTT
few	TRBV2	TRBJ1-1	TRBD1	CASSDADRGAFF	TGTGCCAGCAGTGACGCGGACAGGGGGGCTTTCTTT
many	TRBV7-9	TRBJ2-7	.	CASSLSAGARREQQYF	TGTGCCAGCAGCTTATCCGCGGGTGCACGACGAGAGCAGCAGTACTTC
.	TRBV2	TRBJ2-3	TRBD2	CASTSGDTQYF	TGTGCCAGCACTAGCGGAGATACGCAGTATTTT
.	TRBV20-1	TRBJ1-5	.	CSLIGMGQPQHF	TGCAGTTTAATAGGGATGGGTCAGCCCCAGCATTTT
.	TRBV6-1	TRBJ2-7	TRBD1	CASSGGTGRDEQYF	TGTGCCAGCAGTGGGGGGACAGGGCGCGACGAGCAGTACTTC
many	TRBV7-9	TRBJ1-3	.	CASSLGGGRYGNTIYF	TGTGCCAGCAGCTTGGGAGGGGGGCGTTACGGAAACACCATATATTTT
many	TRBV19	TRBJ1-4	TRBD1	CASNQGAQTATNEKLFF	TGTGCCAGTAATCAGGGGGCGCAGACCGCAACTAATGAAAAACTGTTTTTT
.	TRBV25-1	TRBJ2-3	.	CASSPIVGTKPDTQYF	TGTGCCAGTAGTCCCATAGTGGGGACCAAACCAGATACGCAGTATTTT
.	TRBV2	TRBJ1-5	.	CASSLSQGGNQPQHF	TGTGCCAGCAGCTTATCGCAGGGAGGCAATCAGCCCCAGCATTTT
.	TRBV25-1	TRBJ1-1	.	CASSLGRGATAFF	TGTGCCAGCAGCCTCGGGCGGGGGGCTACGGCTTTCTTT
.	TRBV10-2	TRBJ2-7	TRBD1	CASRPGQGAREQYF	TGCGCCAGCAGGCCGGGACAGGGGGCGCGGGAGCAGTACTTC
many	TRBV19	TRBJ1-2	.	CASSTTGIYGYTF	TGTGCCAGTAGTACAACAGGGATCTATGGCTACACCTTC
.	TRBV7-2	TRBJ2-7	TRBD2	CASSFGIVGGPPYEQYF	TGTGCCAGCAGCTTTGGGATAGTGGGAGGGCCCCCCTACGAGCAGTACTTC
.	TRBV29-1	TRBJ1-5	TRBD1	CSTAGTDLKPQHF	TGCAGCACCGCCGGGACAGACCTGAAGCCCCAGCATTTT
many	TRBV7-3	TRBJ2-5	.	CASSWGPSKTQYF	TGTGCCAGCAGCTGGGGGCCTTCGAAGACCCAGTACTTC
many	TRBV20-1	TRBJ2-2	.	CSARRGTNTGELFF	TGCAGTGCTAGAAGGGGTACGAACACCGGGGAGCTGTTTTTT
many	TRBV7-9	TRBJ1-2	TRBD1	CASSLSSGTGVGYTF	TGTGCCAGCAGCTTATCTTCCGGGACAGGGGTTGGCTACACCTTC
many	TRBV25-1	TRBJ1-1	TRBD1	CASSEATGGTEAFF	TGTGCCAGCAGTGAAGCGACAGGGGGCACTGAAGCTTTCTTT
.	TRBV25-1	TRBJ1-2	TRBD1	CASSARDRGRTNYGYTF	TGTGCCAGCAGTGCCCGGGACAGGGGGAGGACGAACTATGGCTACACCTTC
.	TRBV11-2	TRBJ2-2	TRBD2	CASSLAPYGRGGYAGELFF	TGTGCCAGCAGCTTAGCACCATACGGGAGGGGGGGTTACGCCGGGGAGCTGTTTTTT
.	TRBV12-3/TRBV12-4	TRBJ1-2	TRBD1	CASSFIGTGIWRGYTF	TGTGCCAGCAGTTTTATCGGGACAGGGATCTGGCGAGGCTACACCTTC